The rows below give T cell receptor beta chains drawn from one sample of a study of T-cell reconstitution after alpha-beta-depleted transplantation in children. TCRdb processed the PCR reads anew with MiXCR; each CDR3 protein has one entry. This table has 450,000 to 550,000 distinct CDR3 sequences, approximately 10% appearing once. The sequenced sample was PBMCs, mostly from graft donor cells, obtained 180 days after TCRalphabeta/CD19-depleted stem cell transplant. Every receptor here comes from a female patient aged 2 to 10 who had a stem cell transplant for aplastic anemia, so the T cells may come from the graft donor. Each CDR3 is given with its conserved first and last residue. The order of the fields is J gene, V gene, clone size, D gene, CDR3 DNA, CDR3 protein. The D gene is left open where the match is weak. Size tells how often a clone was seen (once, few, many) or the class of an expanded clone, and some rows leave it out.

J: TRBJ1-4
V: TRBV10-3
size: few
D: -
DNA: TGTGCCATCAGTGATCGGGACCGCCCGGGAAATGAAAAACTGTTTTTT
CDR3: CAISDRDRPGNEKLFF

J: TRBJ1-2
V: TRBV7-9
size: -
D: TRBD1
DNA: TGTGCCAGCAGCCACGGGTACAGGGGGCCTCATGGCTACACCTTC
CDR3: CASSHGYRGPHGYTF

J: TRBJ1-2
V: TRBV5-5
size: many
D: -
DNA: TGTGCCAGCAGCGGCAGGGGCCCTAACTATGGCTACACCTTC
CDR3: CASSGRGPNYGYTF

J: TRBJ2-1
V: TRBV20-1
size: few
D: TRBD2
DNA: TGCAGTGCTCCACCCCGGACTAGCGGGAGGTTAGGTGAGCAGTTCTTC
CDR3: CSAPPRTSGRLGEQFF

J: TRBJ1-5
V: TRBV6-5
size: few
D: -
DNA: TGTGCCAGCAGTTACCGGGCAGGGACTCAGCCCCAGCATTTT
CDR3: CASSYRAGTQPQHF

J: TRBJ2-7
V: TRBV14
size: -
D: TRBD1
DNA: TGTGCCAGCAGCCAACCGGGACAGGGGGATTTATCCTACGAGCAGTACTTC
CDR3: CASSQPGQGDLSYEQYF

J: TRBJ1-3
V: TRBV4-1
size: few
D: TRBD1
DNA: TGCGCCAGCAGTCGGGACAGGTCCTCTGGAAACACCATATATTTT
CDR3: CASSRDRSSGNTIYF

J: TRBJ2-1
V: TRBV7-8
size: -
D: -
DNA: TGTGCCAGCAGCTCCCGTGTGAGGGGGTGGGATGAGCAGTTCTTC
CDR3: CASSSRVRGWDEQFF

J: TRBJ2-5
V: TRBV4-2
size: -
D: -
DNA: TGTGCCAGCAGCCAAGATGCAACGAAAGAGACCCAGTACTTC
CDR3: CASSQDATKETQYF

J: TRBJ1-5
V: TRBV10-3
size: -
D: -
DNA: TGTGCCATCAGCCAGGACTCCAATCAGCCCCAGCATTTT
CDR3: CAISQDSNQPQHF

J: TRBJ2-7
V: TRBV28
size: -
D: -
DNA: TGTGCCAGCAGCATACCACAGGGTTCGGCCGAGCAGTACTTC
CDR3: CASSIPQGSAEQYF

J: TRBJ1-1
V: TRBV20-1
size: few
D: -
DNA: TGCAGTGCTCCTTTTGGGACTTCCACTGGAGCTTTCTTT
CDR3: CSAPFGTSTGAFF

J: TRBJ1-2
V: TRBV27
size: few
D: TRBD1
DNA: TGTGCCAGCAGTCATTTAGGGGTCCTGGGACAGGGCCACTATGGCTACACCTTC
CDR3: CASSHLGVLGQGHYGYTF

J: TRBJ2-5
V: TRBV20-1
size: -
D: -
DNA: TGCAGTGCTAGAGATCAGCCGGGCCCGTGGACCCAGTACTTC
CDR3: CSARDQPGPWTQYF

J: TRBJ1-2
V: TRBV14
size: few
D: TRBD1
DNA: TGTGCCAGCAGCCAAGGGTGGGACAGGGCCTATGGCTACACCTTC
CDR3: CASSQGWDRAYGYTF

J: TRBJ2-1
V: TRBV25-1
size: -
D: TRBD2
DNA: TGTGCCAGCAGTGGGGGGGGAAGTGAGCAGTTCTTC
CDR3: CASSGGGSEQFF